The 5 T cell receptor beta chains reported below all come from one sample, sequenced in a study of OX40 agonist ivuxolimab in advanced cancers. The protocol was immunoSEQ multiplex PCR, while the TCRdb copy is restricted to in-frame clones and leaves out a portion. The sample lists tens of thousands of clones, over 75% occurring once. The sequencing here drew on CD4+ or CD8+ T cells sorted from blood, taken in a trial of the OX40 agonist ivuxolimab. These receptor sequences come from an adult with an advanced solid tumor such as melanoma, head and neck, liver or kidney cancer.

V is TRBV5-1 and J is TRBJ2-3; TRBD1 might be the D (5 bases). This CDR3 is built from 14 residues. The V gene's germline CDR1 is SGHRS and CDR2 YFSETQ. V was clipped by 5 bases and J by 0 bases, with 10 bases between them. Here the CDR3 reads CASRVGASTDTQYF. CDR3 bases: TGCGCCAGCAGGGTAGGGGCTAGCACAGATACGCAGTATTTT.

V is TRBV5-1 and J is TRBJ2-7; 9 bases are shared with TRBD2. The CDR3 is 18 residues long. After removal of 1 base from V and 2 bases from J, the junction contained 13 bases not matched to a gene. The germline CDR1 and CDR2 sequences are SGHRS and YFSETQ. As DNA, the CDR3 is TGCGCCAGCAGCTTGTCCCCTAGCGGGGTGGGGGCGGCCTACGAGCAGTACTTC. This encodes CASSLSPSGVGAAYEQYF.

V gene TRBV6-5 combines with J gene TRBJ1-2, with 11 bases that match TRBD1. Looked up from germline, CDR1 is MNHEY and CDR2 is SVGAGI. J was trimmed by 5 bases and V by 2 bases; bases with no gene match: 1. This CDR3 spans 14 amino acids. The CDR3 is CASSYGDRGYGYTF. The CDR3 coding sequence is TGTGCCAGCAGTTACGGGGACAGGGGGTATGGCTACACCTTC.

J is TRBJ1-5 and V is TRBV19; perhaps TRBD1 as D (6 bases). Germline lookup yields CDR1 LNHDA and CDR2 SQIVND (reference sequence). Trimming removed 1 base at V and 4 bases at J, with 11 bases between. The CDR3 extends over 15 amino acids. The CDR3 protein is CASSIVPTGNQPQHF. In DNA form, the CDR3 reads TGTGCCAGTAGTATAGTGCCAACAGGGAATCAGCCCCAGCATTTT.

The chain recombines TRBV27 with TRBJ2-3; 7 bases map to TRBD1. CDR1 and CDR2 (germline): MNHEY, SMNVEV (reference sequence). The CDR3 has 19 amino acids. The ends lost 3 bases at V and 4 bases at J; junction bases unmatched: 19. Here the CDR3 reads CASSFIGTSGQGVADTQYF. CDR3 in DNA: TGTGCCAGCAGTTTTATAGGGACGAGTGGCCAGGGGGTTGCAGATACGCAGTATTTT.